This T cell receptor beta chain was identified in a study of blood T cell repertoires in COVID-19. For the study at large: Acute and convalescent COVID-19 specimens originated in the United States, Italy and Spain. Sources were T cells, B-cell-depleted T cells, or PBMCs; the material itself was cDNA or gDNA.

V dropped 0 bases and J dropped 2 bases, with 12 bases sitting between them. This CDR3 contains 15 residues. Germline assignment: CDR1 SGDLS and CDR2 YYNGEE. Authors' methods: Reference gene primer amplification yielded estimated nucleated cell counts. Repertoires were generated with immunoSEQ multiplex PCR, while TCRdb's copy carries only in-frame clones and drops some. Clonal size and the V and J genes are those of that table, whereas D and trimming came from the DNA. The sample shows 250,000 to 350,000 clones, approximately 86% of them seen only once. This receptor was obtained from a woman aged 25 to 45 who had recovered from COVID-19. V usage is TRBV9 and J usage is TRBJ2-7, with D maybe TRBD1 (6 bases). Input material: peripheral blood. The CDR3: CASSVGQGLPYEQYF. Written as DNA, the CDR3 is TGTGCCAGCAGCGTAGGGCAGGGGTTGCCCTACGAGCAGTACTTC.